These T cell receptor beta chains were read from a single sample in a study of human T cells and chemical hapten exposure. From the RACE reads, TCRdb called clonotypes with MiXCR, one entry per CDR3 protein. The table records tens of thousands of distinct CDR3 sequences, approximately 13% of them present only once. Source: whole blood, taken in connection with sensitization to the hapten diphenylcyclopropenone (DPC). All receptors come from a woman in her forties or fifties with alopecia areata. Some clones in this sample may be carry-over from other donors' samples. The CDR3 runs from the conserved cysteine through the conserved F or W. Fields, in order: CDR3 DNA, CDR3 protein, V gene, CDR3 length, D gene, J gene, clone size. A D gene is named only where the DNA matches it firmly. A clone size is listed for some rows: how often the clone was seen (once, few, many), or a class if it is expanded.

CDR3 DNA: TGTGCCATCAGTGCGGGGGAGACCCAGTACTTC
CDR3 protein: CAISAGETQYF
V gene: TRBV10-3
CDR3 length: 11
D gene: NA
J gene: TRBJ2-5
clone size: NA

CDR3 DNA: TGTGCCAGCAGTGAACAACCCCCCTGGGCAGGGAGGGATGAAAAACTGTTTTTT
CDR3 protein: CASSEQPPWAGRDEKLFF
V gene: TRBV2
CDR3 length: 18
D gene: NA
J gene: TRBJ1-4
clone size: NA

CDR3 DNA: TGCGCCAGCAGTCCGGGACTCGCCTCTTTGCATGAGCAGTTCTTC
CDR3 protein: CASSPGLASLHEQFF
V gene: TRBV5-1
CDR3 length: 15
D gene: NA
J gene: TRBJ2-1
clone size: once

CDR3 DNA: TGTGCCAGCAGCTCATACAGGGGGCGCGCAGATACGCAGTATTTT
CDR3 protein: CASSSYRGRADTQYF
V gene: TRBV11-2
CDR3 length: 15
D gene: TRBD1
J gene: TRBJ2-3
clone size: few

CDR3 DNA: TGCAGTGCCGGGGACAGCAATCAGCCCCAGCATTTT
CDR3 protein: CSAGDSNQPQHF
V gene: TRBV20-1
CDR3 length: 12
D gene: NA
J gene: TRBJ1-5
clone size: many

CDR3 DNA: TGTGCCAGCAGTTATCGATTCGGGGAGTATCAACAAGAGACCCAGTACTTC
CDR3 protein: CASSYRFGEYQQETQYF
V gene: TRBV6-6
CDR3 length: 17
D gene: NA
J gene: TRBJ2-5
clone size: few

CDR3 DNA: TGCAGTGCCGGAGAAGCGGGACGCGTAGAGACCCAGTACTTC
CDR3 protein: CSAGEAGRVETQYF
V gene: TRBV20-1
CDR3 length: 14
D gene: TRBD2
J gene: TRBJ2-5
clone size: many

CDR3 DNA: TGTGCCAGCAGTCACCGGGACAGGGCTCGTAATGAGCAGTTCTTC
CDR3 protein: CASSHRDRARNEQFF
V gene: TRBV2
CDR3 length: 15
D gene: TRBD1
J gene: TRBJ2-1
clone size: NA

CDR3 DNA: TGTGCCAGCAGTTACCTAGACGGGTATGGCTACACCTTC
CDR3 protein: CASSYLDGYGYTF
V gene: TRBV6-6
CDR3 length: 13
D gene: NA
J gene: TRBJ1-2
clone size: few

CDR3 DNA: TGTGCCAGCAGCTTGCCCGCGGTCGCTCCCGGGTACAATGAGCAGTTCTTC
CDR3 protein: CASSLPAVAPGYNEQFF
V gene: TRBV7-2
CDR3 length: 17
D gene: NA
J gene: TRBJ2-1
clone size: NA

CDR3 DNA: TGTGCCAGCCCCGGGACGGCCAACACCGGGGAGCTGTTTTTT
CDR3 protein: CASPGTANTGELFF
V gene: TRBV7-9
CDR3 length: 14
D gene: NA
J gene: TRBJ2-2
clone size: many

CDR3 DNA: TGTGCCAGCAGCCAATCGGACAGGGACAATCAGCCCCAGCATTTT
CDR3 protein: CASSQSDRDNQPQHF
V gene: TRBV3-1
CDR3 length: 15
D gene: TRBD1
J gene: TRBJ1-5
clone size: many

CDR3 DNA: TGTGCCAGCAGCCAAGATGGTCGCCCTAACTATGGCTACACCTTC
CDR3 protein: CASSQDGRPNYGYTF
V gene: TRBV3-1
CDR3 length: 15
D gene: NA
J gene: TRBJ1-2
clone size: many

CDR3 DNA: TGTGCCAGCAACCCCGCGAGCGGGAGGGCCGGCAATGAGCAGTTCTTC
CDR3 protein: CASNPASGRAGNEQFF
V gene: TRBV7-8
CDR3 length: 16
D gene: TRBD2
J gene: TRBJ2-1
clone size: many

CDR3 DNA: TGTGCCAGCACCTTGACAGGGAGCTCTGGAAACACCATATATTTT
CDR3 protein: CASTLTGSSGNTIYF
V gene: TRBV2
CDR3 length: 15
D gene: TRBD1
J gene: TRBJ1-3
clone size: NA

CDR3 DNA: TGCGCCAGCAGCTCGGAGGTGGCGCAATCCTACGAGCAGTACTTC
CDR3 protein: CASSSEVAQSYEQYF
V gene: TRBV5-1
CDR3 length: 15
D gene: NA
J gene: TRBJ2-7
clone size: NA

CDR3 DNA: TGTGCCAGCAGCCAGGACCTTGATTCGGAATATGGCTACACCTTC
CDR3 protein: CASSQDLDSEYGYTF
V gene: TRBV5-6
CDR3 length: 15
D gene: NA
J gene: TRBJ1-2
clone size: many

CDR3 DNA: TGTGCCAGCAGGCCTCCGCTGAAGCGGGATTCACCCCTCCACTTT
CDR3 protein: CASRPPLKRDSPLHF
V gene: TRBV6-5
CDR3 length: 15
D gene: NA
J gene: TRBJ1-6
clone size: few

CDR3 DNA: TGCAGCGTTGATGCGACAGGGGCTATGAGCACTGAAGCTTTCTTT
CDR3 protein: CSVDATGAMSTEAFF
V gene: TRBV29-1
CDR3 length: 15
D gene: TRBD1
J gene: TRBJ1-1
clone size: many

CDR3 DNA: TGTGCCAGCTCCCAGGGGGCGACCAGCTCCTACGAGCAGTACTTC
CDR3 protein: CASSQGATSSYEQYF
V gene: TRBV7-9
CDR3 length: 15
D gene: TRBD1
J gene: TRBJ2-7
clone size: NA

CDR3 DNA: TGTGCCAGCAGGTTCACAGAGTACGAGCAGTACTTC
CDR3 protein: CASRFTEYEQYF
V gene: TRBV6-1
CDR3 length: 12
D gene: NA
J gene: TRBJ2-7
clone size: many

CDR3 DNA: TGTGCCAGCAGCAAGTCACCCGGGGGGATGGTGTGTCAGCCCCAGCATTTT
CDR3 protein: CASSKSPGGMVCQPQHF
V gene: TRBV21-1
CDR3 length: 17
D gene: NA
J gene: TRBJ1-5
clone size: many

CDR3 DNA: TGTGCCAGCAGTGAAGAGGGCAGGGGTGATGAGCAGTTCTTC
CDR3 protein: CASSEEGRGDEQFF
V gene: TRBV2
CDR3 length: 14
D gene: NA
J gene: TRBJ2-1
clone size: few

CDR3 DNA: TGTGCCAGCTCCCGGGGAGACCCTAAAGAGACCCAGTACTTC
CDR3 protein: CASSRGDPKETQYF
V gene: TRBV7-9
CDR3 length: 14
D gene: NA
J gene: TRBJ2-5
clone size: few

CDR3 DNA: TGTGCCAGCAGTTGGACAGGGAATAGTCAGCCCCAGCATTTT
CDR3 protein: CASSWTGNSQPQHF
V gene: TRBV6-6
CDR3 length: 14
D gene: TRBD1
J gene: TRBJ1-5
clone size: NA

CDR3 DNA: TGCAGTGCTAGGCACCCAGGGGGAGGTAATCAGCCCCAGCATTTT
CDR3 protein: CSARHPGGGNQPQHF
V gene: TRBV20-1
CDR3 length: 15
D gene: TRBD1
J gene: TRBJ1-5
clone size: few

CDR3 DNA: TGTGCCAGCAGCCCCCGGACAGGAATGGCGTACGAGCAGTACTTC
CDR3 protein: CASSPRTGMAYEQYF
V gene: TRBV11-2
CDR3 length: 15
D gene: TRBD1
J gene: TRBJ2-7
clone size: NA

CDR3 DNA: TGCAGTGCTACAGGACTAGTCGAAGATACGCAGTATTTT
CDR3 protein: CSATGLVEDTQYF
V gene: TRBV20-1
CDR3 length: 13
D gene: TRBD2
J gene: TRBJ2-3
clone size: few

CDR3 DNA: TGTGCCAGCAGCCAAGAATATGGGGGGAGACTAGCCGGCAATGAGCAGTTCTTC
CDR3 protein: CASSQEYGGRLAGNEQFF
V gene: TRBV14
CDR3 length: 18
D gene: TRBD2
J gene: TRBJ2-1
clone size: few

CDR3 DNA: TGCGCCAGCAGCTTGGCCGGGACAGCCGCTGATACGCAGTATTTT
CDR3 protein: CASSLAGTAADTQYF
V gene: TRBV5-1
CDR3 length: 15
D gene: TRBD1
J gene: TRBJ2-3
clone size: many

CDR3 DNA: TGTGCCAGCAGCTCGGCTAGCGCGAACACCGGGGAGCTGTTTTTT
CDR3 protein: CASSSASANTGELFF
V gene: TRBV11-3
CDR3 length: 15
D gene: NA
J gene: TRBJ2-2
clone size: few

CDR3 DNA: TGCAGTGCTAGTCACAGGAATATGGGCTACACCTTC
CDR3 protein: CSASHRNMGYTF
V gene: TRBV20-1
CDR3 length: 12
D gene: NA
J gene: TRBJ1-2
clone size: NA

CDR3 DNA: TGTGCCAGCACCAGACAGGGTAGGAGCACAGATACGCAGTATTTT
CDR3 protein: CASTRQGRSTDTQYF
V gene: TRBV11-2
CDR3 length: 15
D gene: TRBD1
J gene: TRBJ2-3
clone size: few

CDR3 DNA: TGTGCCAGCAGCCGCCAGCCCCAAGCGTTCACAGATACGCAGTATTTT
CDR3 protein: CASSRQPQAFTDTQYF
V gene: TRBV4-2
CDR3 length: 16
D gene: NA
J gene: TRBJ2-3
clone size: few

CDR3 DNA: TGCAGTGCTCCGCTAGCGGGAGGCTACGAGCAGTACTTC
CDR3 protein: CSAPLAGGYEQYF
V gene: TRBV20-1
CDR3 length: 13
D gene: TRBD2
J gene: TRBJ2-7
clone size: NA

CDR3 DNA: TGCGCCAGCAGCCTCAGGGCCCTGAACACTGAAGCTTTCTTT
CDR3 protein: CASSLRALNTEAFF
V gene: TRBV4-1
CDR3 length: 14
D gene: NA
J gene: TRBJ1-1
clone size: NA

CDR3 DNA: TGTGCCAGCAGCTTATCCCGGACATCGCAGGGAAACACCATATATTTT
CDR3 protein: CASSLSRTSQGNTIYF
V gene: TRBV7-9
CDR3 length: 16
D gene: NA
J gene: TRBJ1-3
clone size: few